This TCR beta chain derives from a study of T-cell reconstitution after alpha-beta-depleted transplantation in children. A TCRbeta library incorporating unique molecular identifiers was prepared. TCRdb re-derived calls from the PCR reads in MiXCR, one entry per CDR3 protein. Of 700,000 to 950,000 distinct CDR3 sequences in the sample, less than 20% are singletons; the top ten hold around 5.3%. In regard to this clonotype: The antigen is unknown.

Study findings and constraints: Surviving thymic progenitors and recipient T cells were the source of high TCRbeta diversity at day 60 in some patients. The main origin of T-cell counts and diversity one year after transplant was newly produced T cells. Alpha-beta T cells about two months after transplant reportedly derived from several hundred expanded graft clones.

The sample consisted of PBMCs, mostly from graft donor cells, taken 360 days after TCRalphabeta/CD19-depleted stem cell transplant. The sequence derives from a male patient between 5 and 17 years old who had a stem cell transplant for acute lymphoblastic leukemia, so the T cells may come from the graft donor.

Written as DNA, the CDR3 is TGTGCCAGCAGTGTAGGCGGGACCTTTACCGGGGAGCTGTTTTTT. Translated, it gives CASSVGGTFTGELFF. The gene calls are TRBV12-3 or TRBV12-4 and TRBJ2-2; perhaps TRBD2 as D (6 bases). The CDR3 consists of 15 residues. Trimming took off 5 bases at V and 5 bases at J, with 15 bases between the two ends.